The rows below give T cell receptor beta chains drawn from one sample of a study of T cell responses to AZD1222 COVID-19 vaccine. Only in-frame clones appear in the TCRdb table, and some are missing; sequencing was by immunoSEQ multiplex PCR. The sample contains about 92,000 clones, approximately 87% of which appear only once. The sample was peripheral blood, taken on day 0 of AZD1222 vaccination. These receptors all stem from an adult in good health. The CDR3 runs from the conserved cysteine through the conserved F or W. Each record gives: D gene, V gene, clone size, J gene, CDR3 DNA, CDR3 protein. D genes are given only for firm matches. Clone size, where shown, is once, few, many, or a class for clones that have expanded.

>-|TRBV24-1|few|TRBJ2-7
TGTGCCACCAGTGACGAGTGGAAGTACGAGCAGTACTTC
CATSDEWKYEQYF
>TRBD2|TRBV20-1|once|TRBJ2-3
TGCAGTGCTAGTGGGACTAGCGGGAGGACAACAGATACGCAGTATTTT
CSASGTSGRTTDTQYF
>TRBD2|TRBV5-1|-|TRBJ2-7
TGCGCCAGCAGCTTTACTAGCGGGAGCACTAGCGAGCAGTACTTC
CASSFTSGSTSEQYF
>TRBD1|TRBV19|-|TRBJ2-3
TGTGCCAGCGGCAGGGGGATAGATACGCAGTATTTT
CASGRGIDTQYF
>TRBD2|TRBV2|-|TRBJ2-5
TGTGCCAGCAGAACCCTAGCGGGAGGTGGAGAGACCCAGTACTTC
CASRTLAGGGETQYF
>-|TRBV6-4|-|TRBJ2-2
TGTGCCAGCAGTGCAGTCTCGAACACCGGGGAGCTGTTTTTT
CASSAVSNTGELFF
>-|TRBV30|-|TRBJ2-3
TGTGCCTGGAGTGTGGGCTACGCGGATACGCAGTATTTT
CAWSVGYADTQYF
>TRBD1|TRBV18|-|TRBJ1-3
TGTGCCAGCTCACCAGCGACAGGGGGCTCAGGAAACACCATATATTTT
CASSPATGGSGNTIYF
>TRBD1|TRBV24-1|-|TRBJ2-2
TGTGCCACCAGTGATGTAAACGGACAGGTCGGGGAGCTGTTTTTT
CATSDVNGQVGELFF
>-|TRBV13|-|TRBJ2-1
TGTGCCAGCAGCTTGCGGGACCCCCCAGTCCACAATGAGCAGTTCTTC
CASSLRDPPVHNEQFF
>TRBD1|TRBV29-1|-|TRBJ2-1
TGCAGCGACCGGGACAGGGGCCACAATGAGCAGTTCTTC
CSDRDRGHNEQFF
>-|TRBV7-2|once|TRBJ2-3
TGTGCCAGCAGCTTAGCGGGAACTAGCTACGCCTTTAGCACAGATACGCAGTATTTT
CASSLAGTSYAFSTDTQYF
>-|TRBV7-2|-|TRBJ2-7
TGTGCCAGCAGCTTAGTCTTCGGACAGACCTACGAGCAGTACTTC
CASSLVFGQTYEQYF
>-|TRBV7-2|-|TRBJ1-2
TGTGCCAGCAGCTTAGCGTCAGGGATTGGCTACACCTTC
CASSLASGIGYTF
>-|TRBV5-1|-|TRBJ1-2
TGCGCCAGCAGCTTCGCGGGGGCAGGTGATGGCTACACCTTC
CASSFAGAGDGYTF
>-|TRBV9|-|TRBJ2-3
TGTGCCAGCAGCCAAAGAACGGGAGTGGTTGCAGATACGCAGTATTTT
CASSQRTGVVADTQYF
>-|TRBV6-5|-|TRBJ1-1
TGTGCCAGCAGTTACGGGGCAGGGATATACACTGAAGCTTTCTTT
CASSYGAGIYTEAFF
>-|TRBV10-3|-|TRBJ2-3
TGTGCCATCCGGACCGCTGGGAGCACAGATACGCAGTATTTT
CAIRTAGSTDTQYF
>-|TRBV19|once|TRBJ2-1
TGTGCCAGTAGTACGGGACGAAGGAGCAGTGAGCAGTTCTTC
CASSTGRRSSEQFF
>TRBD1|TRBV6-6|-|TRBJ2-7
TGTGCCAGCATCGGGACAGGGGCCGAGCAGTACTTC
CASIGTGAEQYF
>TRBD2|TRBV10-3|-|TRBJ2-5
TGTGCCATCAGTGAGGGACTAGCGGGTCACCAAGAGACCCAGTACTTC
CAISEGLAGHQETQYF
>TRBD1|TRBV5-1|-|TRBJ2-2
TGCGCCAGCAGCTGGGGACAGGGGCGAAACACCGGGGAGCTGTTTTTT
CASSWGQGRNTGELFF
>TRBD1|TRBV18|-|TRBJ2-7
TGTGCCAGCTCACCATTTGGGACAGGGGACTACGAGCAGTACTTC
CASSPFGTGDYEQYF
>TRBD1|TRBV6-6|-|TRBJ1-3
TGTGCCTGTCAGGGGCAGGGGGCGCGGGGCATATATTTT
CACQGQGARGIYF
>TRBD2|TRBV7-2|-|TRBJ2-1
TGTGCCAGCAGCTTAACGGTAGCGGGAGTCAGGGAGCAGTTCTTC
CASSLTVAGVREQFF
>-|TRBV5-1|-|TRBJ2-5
TGCGCCAGCAGCTTCCCAGGTGGGGTTCAAGAGACCCAGTACTTC
CASSFPGGVQETQYF
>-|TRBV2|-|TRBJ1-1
TGTGCCAGCAGTGGAAGAGCTCCTTTCTTT
CASSGRAPFF
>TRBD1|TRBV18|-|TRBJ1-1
TGTGCCAGCTCGGTTTTAGTTTGGGACAGGACGCCCAACACTGAAGCTTTCTTT
CASSVLVWDRTPNTEAFF
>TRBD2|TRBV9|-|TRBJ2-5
TGTGCCAGCAGCGTAGCATTATCGAGCGGGAGGGCCGGGGAGACCCAGTACTTC
CASSVALSSGRAGETQYF
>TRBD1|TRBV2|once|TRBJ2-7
TGTGCCAGCAGTGTCGGACAGGACTTCTCCTACGAGCAGTACTTC
CASSVGQDFSYEQYF
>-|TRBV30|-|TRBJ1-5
TGTGCCTGGAGTACAGGTCCGTATGTCAATCAGCCCCAGCATTTT
CAWSTGPYVNQPQHF
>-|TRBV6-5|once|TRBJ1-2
TGTGCCAGCAGTTACACCCCGGGCCGTCTCTATGGCTACACCTTC
CASSYTPGRLYGYTF
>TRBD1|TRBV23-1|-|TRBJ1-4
TGCGCCAGCCCAGGGGGCGGGAGGGAAAAACTGTTTTTT
CASPGGGREKLFF
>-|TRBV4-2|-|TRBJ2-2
TGTGCCAGCAGCCAAGATATGGACGGAGCGAACACCGGGGAGCTGTTTTTT
CASSQDMDGANTGELFF
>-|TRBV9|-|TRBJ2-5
TGTGCCAGCAGCGGTTTGGGGAAGGCCCAAGAGACCCAGTACTTC
CASSGLGKAQETQYF
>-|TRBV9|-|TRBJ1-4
TGTGCCAGCAGCACCACAGGTGGAACTAATGAAAAACTGTTTTTT
CASSTTGGTNEKLFF
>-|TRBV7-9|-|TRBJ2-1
TGTGCCAGCAGCCAGCCGAACGGGGCGTGGAATGAGCAGTTCTTC
CASSQPNGAWNEQFF
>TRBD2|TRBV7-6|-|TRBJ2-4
TGTGCCAGCAGCCCCAGCCGGGGCGTAGCGGGGAACATTCAGTACTTC
CASSPSRGVAGNIQYF
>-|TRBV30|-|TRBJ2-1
TGTGCCTGGAGTGTAGTGGGCCTAGCAGGGAATGAGCAGTTCTTC
CAWSVVGLAGNEQFF
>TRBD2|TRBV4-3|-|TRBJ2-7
TGCGCCAGCAGCCAAGATCGGGGACTAGCGGTCTACGAGCAGTACTTC
CASSQDRGLAVYEQYF
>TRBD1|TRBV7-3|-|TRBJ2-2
TGTGCCAGCAGATTTCCGGGACAGGGGGCCGGGGAGCTGTTTTTT
CASRFPGQGAGELFF
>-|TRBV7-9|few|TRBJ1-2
TGTGCCAGCAGCTCGTGGGCGGCAGGGGATTCCTATGGCTACACCTTC
CASSSWAAGDSYGYTF
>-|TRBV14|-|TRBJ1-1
TGTGCCAGCAGCCAAGATTTTGGTGGGGAAGCTTTCTTT
CASSQDFGGEAFF
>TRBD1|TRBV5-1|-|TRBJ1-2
TGCGCCAGCAGCTTGGACAGGGGCTATGGCTACACCTTC
CASSLDRGYGYTF
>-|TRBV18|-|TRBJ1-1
TGTGCCAGCTCACCTGGTCTGCAGGGATGGACTGAAGCTTTCTTT
CASSPGLQGWTEAFF
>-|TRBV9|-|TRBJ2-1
TGTGCCAGCAGCGTAGGTCTGCCCGTCTCCTACAATGAGCAGTTCTTC
CASSVGLPVSYNEQFF
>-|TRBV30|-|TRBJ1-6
TGTGCCTGGAGTGTAATAGTCCACGGTTCACCCCTCCACTTT
CAWSVIVHGSPLHF
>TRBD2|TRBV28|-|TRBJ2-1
TGTGCCAGCAGTCGAACCCGACACTTACTAGCGGGAGTTAATGAGCAGTTCTTC
CASSRTRHLLAGVNEQFF
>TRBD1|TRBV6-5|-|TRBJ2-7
TGTGCCAGCAGTTATTCCGACAGGGGGTACGAGCAGTACTTC
CASSYSDRGYEQYF
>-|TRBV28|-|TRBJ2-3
TGTGCCAGCAGTTTTGCAGGGTTCACAGATACGCAGTATTTT
CASSFAGFTDTQYF
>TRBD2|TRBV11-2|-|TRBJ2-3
TGTGCCAGCAGCTTGGGAGGGTTAGGGGCAGATACGCAGTATTTT
CASSLGGLGADTQYF
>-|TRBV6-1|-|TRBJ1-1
TGTGCCAGCAGTGAAGCACCTGGGCAGACTGAAGCTTTCTTT
CASSEAPGQTEAFF
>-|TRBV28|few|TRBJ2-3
TGTGCCAGCAGTTTATTCAGGGGTATCACAGATACGCAGTATTTT
CASSLFRGITDTQYF
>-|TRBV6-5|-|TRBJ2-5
TGTGCCAGCAGTTCCGGGACGCTTGAAGAGACCCAGTACTTC
CASSSGTLEETQYF
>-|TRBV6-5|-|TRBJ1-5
TGTGCCAGCAGTATTGTAAGTCTCGGGAGCGAGCCCCAGCATTTT
CASSIVSLGSEPQHF
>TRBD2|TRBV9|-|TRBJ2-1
TGTGCCAGCAGCCCCCGAGGGGTAGCGGGAGGGGGACAGGTGAATGAGCAGTTCTTC
CASSPRGVAGGGQVNEQFF